Below are 15 T cell receptor beta chains sequenced from a single sample in a study of T cells in Graves' hyperthyroidism and ophthalmopathy. Template material for amplifying TCR beta CDR3 regions consisted of RNA transcripts. The TCR CDR3 was amplified in a first-round RT-PCR using the HTBI primer set. TCRdb ran MiXCR on the multiplex PCR reads and lists one entry per CDR3 protein. Counted here are 700,000 to 850,000 distinct CDR3 sequences, approximately 36% occurring once; the ten biggest clones make up approximately 31%. The source material was blood. Receptors were obtained from a middle-aged woman with Graves' hyperthyroidism.

V usage is TRBV6-6 and J usage is TRBJ2-7; the D call may be TRBD1 or TRBD2 (5 bases each). Germline lookup yields CDR1 MNHNY and CDR2 SVGAGI (reference sequence). Trimming removed 10 bases at V and 0 bases at J, with 19 bases between. CDR3 length equals 15 residues. CDR3 protein: CATAPTGTVSYEQYF. The CDR3 nucleotides are TGTGCCACCGCCCCAACCGGGACGGTCTCCTACGAGCAGTACTTC.

This clonotype was detected ten times or more. The rearrangement links TRBV6-2 or TRBV6-3 to TRBJ2-6; D is ambiguous. The CDR3 runs to 15 residues. Germline V gene lookup returns CDR1 MNHEY and CDR2 SVGEGT. V gave up 7 bases and J gave up 3 bases, with 13 bases separating them. The CDR3 sequence is CASITGGGGANVLTF. In DNA, the CDR3 is TGTGCCAGCATAACGGGTGGTGGTGGGGCCAACGTCCTGACTTTC.

With regard to this clonotype: One base away lies a much larger clone, so this may be a sequencing read error. The CDR3 region has the DNA TGTGCCATCAGTGAAGATATGGGGGGCAGTCAGCCCCAGCATTTT. Translation: CAISEDMGGSQPQHF. The V call is TRBV10-3, the J call TRBJ1-5; D perhaps matches TRBD1 (6 bases). This CDR3 comprises 15 residues. V lost 3 bases to trimming and J lost 6 bases, with 15 bases between them. The germline CDR1 and CDR2 sequences are ENHRY and SYGVKD.

The chain is built from TRBV7-9 and TRBJ1-1; 9 positions match TRBD1. CDR3 length: 14 residues. Looked up from germline, CDR1 is SEHNR and CDR2 is FQNEAQ (reference sequence). V was pared by 5 bases and J by 14 bases, with 15 bases of the junction left unmatched. The CDR3 nucleotides read TGTGCCAGCAGCCCGGGACAGGGATACACTGGAGCCTTCTTT. The encoded protein is CASSPGQGYTGAFF.

V is TRBV6-2 or TRBV6-3 and J is TRBJ1-6, with 7 nucleotides matching TRBD1. V shed 5 bases and J 7 bases; nucleotides not matched to a gene: 11. The CDR3 is made up of 16 amino acids. From germline, CDR1 is MNHEY and CDR2 SVGEGT. The CDR3 DNA follows: TGTGCCAGCAGTCTACAGGGGTGGGGAATAAATTCACCCCTCCACTTT. This encodes CASSLQGWGINSPLHF.

This clonotype was recorded a few times. V gene TRBV4-3 combines with J gene TRBJ2-2, with 9 bases that match TRBD2. CDR1 is LGHNA and CDR2 is YSLEER in the germline V gene. This CDR3 comprises 17 residues. The V segment lost 0 bases and the J segment 7 bases; nucleotides outside the gene matches: 9. The CDR3 sequence: CASSQDRPGLAIGELFF. Written as DNA, the CDR3 is TGCGCCAGCAGCCAAGATCGGCCTGGACTAGCGATCGGGGAGCTGTTTTTT.

The rearrangement joins TRBV12-3 or TRBV12-4 to TRBJ1-1, with D possibly being TRBD1 (5 bases). Trimming shortened V by 7 bases and J by 3 bases, and 15 bases separated the two germline ends. The CDR3 covers 14 residues. CDR3 coding DNA: TGTGCCAGCACTCTCTCGGGACGCGACACTGAAGCTTTCTTT. Its translation: CASTLSGRDTEAFF.

This clonotype was observed a handful of times. This chain connects TRBV20-1 to TRBJ1-5; D is possibly TRBD1 (5 bases). Deletions cut 6 bases from V and 0 bases from J, with 9 bases between. Germline-derived CDR1 and CDR2 are DFQATT and SNEGSKA (reference sequence). This CDR3 comprises 13 residues. The CDR3 loop is CSARDHSNQPQHF. CDR3 bases: TGCAGTGCCAGGGACCATAGCAATCAGCCCCAGCATTTT.

This clonotype was seen only a few times. This sequence may be a read error, since a much larger clone differs from it by one base. J is TRBJ2-2 and V is TRBV29-1; TRBD2 might be the D (5 bases). V lost 7 bases to trimming and J lost 7 bases, with 16 bases between them. The germline gives CDR1 SQVTM, CDR2 ANQGSEA. CDR3 length: 13 residues. CDR3 sequence (DNA): TGCAGCGGTGAGACTACCGGTGGCGGGGAGCTGTTTTTT. It translates to CSGETTGGGELFF.

This clonotype came up many times. The CDR3 loop reads CASSQVGGYEQYF. The CDR3, as DNA: TGCGCCAGCAGCCAAGTTGGAGGGTACGAGCAGTACTTC. V usage is TRBV4-3 and J usage is TRBJ2-7, with a weak D call TRBD2 (6 bases). Germline values: CDR1 LGHNA, CDR2 YSLEER. This CDR3 is built from 13 residues. The V and J ends lost 1 base and 4 bases respectively, with 8 bases between them.

This clonotype was counted at least ten times. The chain links TRBV6-5 to TRBJ2-7; possible D gene TRBD1, 5 bases. Germline V CDR1 and CDR2: MNHEY, SVGAGI. The CDR3 loop spans 14 amino acids. The ends were cut back, 6 bases at V and 4 bases at J, with 16 bases in the middle. The CDR3 loop is CASRDLDSVYEQYF. The DNA for the CDR3 is TGTGCCAGCAGAGACCTAGACAGCGTATACGAGCAGTACTTC.

This clonotype showed up many times. The chain uses TRBV11-2 and TRBJ2-2; D ambiguous. Germline CDR1 and CDR2: SGHAT and FQNNGV. The CDR3 sequence is 13 residues long. Trimming pared 0 bases from V and 7 bases from J, leaving 6 bases between. CDR3 in DNA: TGTGCCAGCAGCTTAGAACGAGTCGGGGAGCTGTTTTTT. Protein product: CASSLERVGELFF.

This clonotype occurred many times. The rearrangement links TRBV12-3 or TRBV12-4 to TRBJ1-1, with unresolved D. V was clipped by 6 bases and J by 5 bases, with 16 bases between them. This CDR3 contains 14 residues. CDR3 sequence (DNA): TGTGCCAGCAGACCTGTGGGCCGGAGAACTGAAGCTTTCTTT. It encodes CASRPVGRRTEAFF.

This clonotype was detected many times. The V call is TRBV15, the J call TRBJ1-4; TRBD1 aligns across 9 bases. V shed 3 bases and J 3 bases; nucleotides not matched to a gene: 2. Germline V CDR1 and CDR2: LNHNV, YYDKDF (reference sequence). This CDR3 is built from 15 residues. The CDR3 nucleotides are TGTGCCACCAGCAGGGACAGGGGATCTAATGAAAAACTGTTTTTT. Its protein product is CATSRDRGSNEKLFF.

This clonotype was recorded a few times. This chain joins TRBV5-6 and TRBJ2-5; 8 bases are shared with TRBD1. The CDR3 is 15 amino acids. Germline CDR1 and CDR2: SGHDT and YYEEEE. The J segment lost 2 bases and the V segment lost 9 bases, leaving 12 bases of the junction unmatched. CDR3 protein: CATRNDRGVQETQYF. The CDR3 DNA reads as TGTGCCACCAGGAACGACAGGGGAGTACAAGAGACCCAGTACTTC.